These T cell receptor beta chains were read from a single sample in a study of response to subunit inactivated influenza vaccine. TCRdb re-derived calls from the RT-PCR reads in MiXCR, one entry per CDR3 protein. This sample has just over 300,000 distinct CDR3 sequences, with 22% found just once. The sequenced sample was PBMCs from blood, obtained about 20 months after vaccination. These receptors were obtained from a man aged 50 to 75 who received an inactivated influenza vaccine. Each CDR3 is given with its conserved first and last residue. D genes are given only for firm matches. Not all rows give a size; the values are once, few, many and, for expanded clones, a class.

TRBD2	TRBJ2-5	TRBV18	few	CASSPAGEMGDF	TGTGCCAGCTCACCCGCGGGAGAGATGGGGGACTTC
TRBD1	TRBJ1-1	TRBV28	few	CASVGPGDSRGRAFF	TGTGCCAGCGTGGGACCAGGGGACAGTCGAGGGCGGGCTTTCTTT
TRBD1	TRBJ1-2	TRBV20-1	.	CSAMDRKNYGYTF	TGCAGTGCTATGGACAGGAAAAACTATGGCTACACCTTC
.	TRBJ1-5	TRBV20-1	many	CSARDLGARNQPQHF	TGCAGTGCTAGAGATTTAGGGGCGCGCAATCAGCCCCAGCATTTT
.	TRBJ2-4	TRBV12-3/TRBV12-4	few	CASSWEGKNIQYF	TGTGCCAGCAGTTGGGAAGGCAAAAACATTCAGTACTTC
.	TRBJ1-5	TRBV12-3/TRBV12-4	once	CTSSLAANQPQHF	TGTACCAGCAGTTTGGCAGCTAATCAGCCCCAGCATTTT
.	TRBJ2-7	TRBV12-3/TRBV12-4	few	CASSLRRPGPYEQYF	TGTGCCAGCAGTTTAAGAAGGCCGGGTCCCTACGAGCAGTACTTC
TRBD2	TRBJ2-5	TRBV20-1	.	CSARDRGRVETQYF	TGCAGTGCTAGAGATCGCGGGAGGGTAGAGACCCAGTACTTC
.	TRBJ1-5	TRBV19	.	CASSMDSVYSSNQPQHF	TGTGCCAGTAGTATGGACAGTGTCTATTCTAGCAATCAGCCCCAGCATTTT
.	TRBJ2-5	TRBV12-3/TRBV12-4	.	CASGPSGRETQYF	TGTGCCAGCGGCCCATCGGGGCGGGAGACCCAGTACTTC
.	TRBJ1-5	TRBV28	.	CASSSQSGARNQPQHF	TGTGCCAGCAGTTCCCAGAGTGGGGCGAGGAATCAGCCCCAGCATTTT
.	TRBJ2-7	TRBV5-1	medium-sized	CASRQGREQYF	TGCGCCAGCAGACAAGGACGGGAGCAGTACTTC
.	TRBJ1-4	TRBV6-5	.	CASSYSTRGGGGKLFF	TGTGCCAGCAGTTACTCGACGCGTGGGGGAGGCGGAAAACTGTTTTTT
TRBD1	TRBJ1-2	TRBV5-1	few	CASSLVPDRSNGYTF	TGCGCCAGCAGCTTGGTCCCGGACAGGAGTAATGGCTACACCTTC
.	TRBJ2-7	TRBV7-9	.	CASSLAGGQDEQYF	TGTGCCAGCAGCTTAGCGGGGGGGCAGGACGAGCAGTACTTC
TRBD2	TRBJ2-1	TRBV5-1	.	CASSLGLADHNEQFF	TGCGCCAGCAGCTTAGGACTAGCGGACCACAATGAGCAGTTCTTC
.	TRBJ2-7	TRBV3-1	few	CASSQYYEQYF	TGTGCCAGCAGCCAATACTACGAGCAGTACTTC
.	TRBJ2-3	TRBV20-1	.	CSAADLYRTDTQYF	TGCAGTGCTGCGGACTTATACCGCACAGATACGCAGTATTTT
TRBD1	TRBJ2-5	TRBV24-1	.	CATSDWTGPKQETQYF	TGTGCCACCAGTGATTGGACAGGGCCTAAACAAGAGACCCAGTACTTC
.	TRBJ2-7	TRBV5-1	few	CASSPRHSNLYEQYF	TGCGCCAGCAGCCCCAGACACTCAAACCTCTACGAGCAGTACTTC
.	TRBJ1-1	TRBV9	few	CASSFGGATEAFF	TGTGCCAGCAGCTTCGGAGGGGCCACTGAAGCTTTCTTT
.	TRBJ1-1	TRBV20-1	.	CSARDQLHTMNTEAFF	TGCAGTGCTAGAGATCAGCTACATACTATGAACACTGAAGCTTTCTTT
.	TRBJ2-7	TRBV20-1	.	CSALPVTREAYEQYF	TGCAGTGCCCTTCCAGTAACCAGGGAGGCTTACGAGCAGTACTTC
TRBD1	TRBJ1-3	TRBV20-1	.	CSANDREGGNTIYF	TGCAGTGCTAACGACAGGGAAGGTGGAAACACCATATATTTT
.	TRBJ1-2	TRBV5-1	.	CASSLTLESGYTF	TGCGCCAGCAGCTTGACCCTGGAGAGCGGCTACACCTTC
.	TRBJ1-4	TRBV11-2	many	CASSLASAGAGEKLFF	TGTGCCAGCAGCTTAGCAAGCGCGGGGGCAGGGGAAAAACTGTTTTTT
.	TRBJ2-5	TRBV2	.	CASTPNGVQQETQYF	TGTGCCAGCACCCCCAACGGGGTACAACAAGAGACCCAGTACTTC
.	TRBJ2-2	TRBV6-6	.	CASRPRRWRLFF	TGTGCCAGCAGACCCAGGCGGTGGCGGCTGTTTTTT
.	TRBJ1-1	TRBV6-1	few	CASSEQGRNTEAFF	TGTGCCAGCAGTGAACAGGGCCGAAACACTGAAGCTTTCTTT
TRBD1	TRBJ2-1	TRBV7-9	.	CASSYINRDRVNEQFF	TGTGCCAGCAGCTATATAAACCGGGACAGGGTGAATGAGCAGTTCTTC
.	TRBJ1-6	TRBV12-3/TRBV12-4	.	CASRISGKNSPLHF	TGTGCCAGCAGGATATCCGGGAAAAATTCACCCCTCCACTTT
TRBD2	TRBJ2-3	TRBV20-1	.	CSAREWAGVSTDTQYF	TGCAGTGCTAGAGAGTGGGCGGGGGTCAGCACAGATACGCAGTATTTT
.	TRBJ2-5	TRBV15	few	CATSSNSREETQYF	TGTGCCACCAGCAGCAATTCCAGGGAAGAGACCCAGTACTTC
.	TRBJ1-4	TRBV4-2	.	CASSQDWPGEKLFF	TGTGCCAGCAGCCAAGATTGGCCAGGGGAGAAACTGTTTTTT
TRBD1	TRBJ2-2	TRBV12-3/TRBV12-4	few	CASRGQGIAGELFF	TGTGCCAGCAGGGGACAGGGGATCGCCGGGGAGCTGTTTTTT
.	TRBJ2-7	TRBV11-2	.	CASSLAFRSDYEQYF	TGTGCCAGCAGCTTAGCATTCAGGTCAGACTACGAGCAGTACTTC
.	TRBJ2-2	TRBV12-3/TRBV12-4	few	CASSRTYLTGELFF	TGTGCCAGCAGCAGGACATATCTCACCGGGGAGCTGTTTTTT
.	TRBJ2-3	TRBV4-1	.	CASSQEWARAGDTQYF	TGCGCCAGCAGCCAAGAATGGGCCAGGGCGGGAGATACGCAGTATTTT
.	TRBJ1-1	TRBV10-3	.	CAISESRGRTEAFF	TGTGCCATCAGTGAGTCAAGAGGCCGCACTGAAGCTTTCTTT
.	TRBJ2-3	TRBV10-3	.	CAASTGVGTDTQYF	TGTGCCGCGTCTACGGGAGTCGGCACAGATACGCAGTATTTT
.	TRBJ2-7	TRBV20-1	.	CSAWLSSYEQYF	TGCAGTGCCTGGTTAAGCTCCTACGAGCAGTACTTC
.	TRBJ1-3	TRBV12-3/TRBV12-4	.	CAIKKRSDSFSGNTIYF	TGTGCCATCAAAAAGAGGTCAGATTCTTTCTCTGGAAACACCATATATTTT
.	TRBJ2-3	TRBV12-3/TRBV12-4	.	CASSSDKTYTQYF	TGTGCCAGCAGTTCGGACAAGACTTATACGCAGTATTTT
.	TRBJ2-3	TRBV11-2	.	CASSLDSGTDTQYF	TGTGCCAGCAGCTTAGATTCTGGAACAGATACGCAGTATTTT
TRBD1	TRBJ2-3	TRBV29-1	.	CSVGSGRGLDTQYF	TGCAGCGTTGGGTCTGGCAGGGGGTTAGATACGCAGTATTTT
.	TRBJ2-1	TRBV24-1	.	CATSESTGVLYNEQFF	TGTGCCACCAGTGAGTCGACAGGCGTCTTATACAATGAGCAGTTCTTC
.	TRBJ1-4	TRBV30	few	CAWSDGQEKLFF	TGTGCCTGGAGTGACGGTCAGGAAAAACTGTTTTTT
.	TRBJ2-5	TRBV14	few	CASSQTGLSKTQYF	TGTGCCAGCAGCCAAACGGGACTTTCGAAGACCCAGTACTTC
.	TRBJ1-2	TRBV15	.	CATSRGRGPTNYGYTF	TGTGCCACCAGCAGAGGTAGGGGCCCCACAAACTATGGCTACACCTTC
TRBD1	TRBJ1-3	TRBV9	.	CASSVGGQGGNTIYF	TGTGCCAGCAGCGTTGGGGGACAGGGAGGAAACACCATATATTTT
.	TRBJ2-1	TRBV30	few	CAWRPTPGLPYNEQFF	TGTGCCTGGAGACCCACCCCAGGTTTGCCCTACAATGAGCAGTTCTTC